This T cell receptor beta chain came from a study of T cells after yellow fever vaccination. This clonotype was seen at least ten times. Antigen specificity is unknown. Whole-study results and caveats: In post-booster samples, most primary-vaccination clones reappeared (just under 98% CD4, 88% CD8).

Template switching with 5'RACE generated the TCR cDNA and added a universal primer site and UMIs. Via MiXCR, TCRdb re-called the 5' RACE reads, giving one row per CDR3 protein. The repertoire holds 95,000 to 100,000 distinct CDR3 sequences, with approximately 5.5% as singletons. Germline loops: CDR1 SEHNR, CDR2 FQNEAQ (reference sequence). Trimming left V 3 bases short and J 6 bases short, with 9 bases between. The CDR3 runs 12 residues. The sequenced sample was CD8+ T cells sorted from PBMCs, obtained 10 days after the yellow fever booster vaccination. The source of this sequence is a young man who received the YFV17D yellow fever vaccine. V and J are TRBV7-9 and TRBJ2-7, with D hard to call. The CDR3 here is CASSFRAGEQYV. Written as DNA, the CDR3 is TGTGCCAGCAGCTTTCGGGCCGGCGAGCAGTACGTC.